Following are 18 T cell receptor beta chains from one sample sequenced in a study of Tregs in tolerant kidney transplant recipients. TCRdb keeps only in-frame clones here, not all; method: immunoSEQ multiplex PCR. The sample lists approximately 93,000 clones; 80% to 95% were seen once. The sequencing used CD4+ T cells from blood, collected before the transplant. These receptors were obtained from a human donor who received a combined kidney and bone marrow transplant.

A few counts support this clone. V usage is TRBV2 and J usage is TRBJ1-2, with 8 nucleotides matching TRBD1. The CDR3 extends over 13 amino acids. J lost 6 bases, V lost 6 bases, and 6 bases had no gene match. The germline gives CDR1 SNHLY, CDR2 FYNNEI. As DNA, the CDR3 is TGTGCCAGCAGCCCGGACAGGGCGGATGGCTACACCTTC. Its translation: CASSPDRADGYTF. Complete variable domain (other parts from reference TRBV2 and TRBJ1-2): EPEVTQTPSHQVTQMGQEVILRCVPISNHLYFYWYRQILGQKVEFLVSFYNNEISEKSEIFDDQFSVERPDGSNFTLKIRSTKLEDSAMYFCASSPDRADGYTFGSGTRLTVV.

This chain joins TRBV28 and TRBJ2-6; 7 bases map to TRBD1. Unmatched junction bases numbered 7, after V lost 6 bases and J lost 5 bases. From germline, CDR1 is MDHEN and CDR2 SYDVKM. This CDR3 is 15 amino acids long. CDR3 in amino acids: CASRPGGSRANVLTF. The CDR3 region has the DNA TGTGCCAGCAGACCAGGGGGAAGCCGGGCCAACGTCCTGACTTTC.

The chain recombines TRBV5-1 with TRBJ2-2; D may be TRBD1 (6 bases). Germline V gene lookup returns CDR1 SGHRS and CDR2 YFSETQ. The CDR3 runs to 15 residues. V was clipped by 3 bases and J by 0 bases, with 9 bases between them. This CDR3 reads CASSSGQSNTGELFF. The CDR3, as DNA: TGCGCCAGCAGCTCGGGACAATCGAACACCGGGGAGCTGTTTTTT. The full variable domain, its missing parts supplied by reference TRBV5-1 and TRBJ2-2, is KAGVTQTPRYLIKTRGQQVTLSCSPISGHRSVSWYQQTPGQGLQFLFEYFSETQRNKGNFPGRFSGRQFSNSRSEMNVSTLELGDSALYLCASSSGQSNTGELFFGEGSRLTVL.

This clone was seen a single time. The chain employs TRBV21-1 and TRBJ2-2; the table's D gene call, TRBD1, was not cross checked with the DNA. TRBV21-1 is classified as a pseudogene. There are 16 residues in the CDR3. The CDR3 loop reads CASSKSETGVTGELFF. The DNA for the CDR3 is TGTGCCAGCAGCAAATCCGAGACAGGGGTTACCGGGGAGCTGTTTTTT.

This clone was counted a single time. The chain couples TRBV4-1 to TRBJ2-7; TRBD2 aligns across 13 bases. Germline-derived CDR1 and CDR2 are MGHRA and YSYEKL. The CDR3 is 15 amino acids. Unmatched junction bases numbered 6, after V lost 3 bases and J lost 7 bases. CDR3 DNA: TGCGCCAGCAGCCAGCCGGGACTAGCGGGACGGGAGCAGTACTTC. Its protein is CASSQPGLAGREQYF.

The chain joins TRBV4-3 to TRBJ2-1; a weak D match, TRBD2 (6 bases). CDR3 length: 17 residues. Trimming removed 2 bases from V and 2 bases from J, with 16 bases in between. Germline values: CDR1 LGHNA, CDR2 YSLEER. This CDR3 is CASSQRSTGLAYNEQFF. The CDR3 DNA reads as TGCGCCAGCAGCCAAAGGTCCACGGGACTTGCCTACAATGAGCAGTTCTTC.

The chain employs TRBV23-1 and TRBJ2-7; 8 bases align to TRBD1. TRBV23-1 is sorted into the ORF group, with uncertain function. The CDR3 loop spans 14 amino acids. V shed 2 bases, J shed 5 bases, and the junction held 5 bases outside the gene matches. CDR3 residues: CASSQGRGRDEQYF. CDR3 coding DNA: TGCGCCAGCAGTCAAGGCAGGGGGCGGGACGAGCAGTACTTC.

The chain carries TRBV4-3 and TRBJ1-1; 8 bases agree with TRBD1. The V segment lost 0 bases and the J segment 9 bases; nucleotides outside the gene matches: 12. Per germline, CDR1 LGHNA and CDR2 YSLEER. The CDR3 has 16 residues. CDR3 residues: CASSQDITGTGHKAFF. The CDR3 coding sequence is TGCGCCAGCAGCCAAGATATAACCGGGACAGGCCATAAAGCTTTCTTT.

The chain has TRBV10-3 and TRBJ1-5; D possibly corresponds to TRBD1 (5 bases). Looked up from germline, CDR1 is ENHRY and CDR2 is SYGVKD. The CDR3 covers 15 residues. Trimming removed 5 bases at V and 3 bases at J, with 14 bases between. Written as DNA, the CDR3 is TGTGCCATCAGTCAAATTGGGGGGGACAATCAGCCCCAGCATTTT. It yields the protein CAISQIGGDNQPQHF.

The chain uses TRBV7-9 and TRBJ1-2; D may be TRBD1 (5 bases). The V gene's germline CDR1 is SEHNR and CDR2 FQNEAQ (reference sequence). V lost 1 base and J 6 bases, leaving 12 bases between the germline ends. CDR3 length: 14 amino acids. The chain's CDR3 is CASSLEGRVNGYTF. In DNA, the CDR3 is TGTGCCAGCAGCTTAGAAGGCAGGGTCAATGGCTACACCTTC.

CDR3 DNA sequence: TGCAGCGTTGAAGATGGGACAGGAGGGGATGAGCAGTTCTTC. This sequence encodes CSVEDGTGGDEQFF. The chain employs TRBV29-1 and TRBJ2-1; 8 positions agree with TRBD1. The CDR3 sequence is 14 residues long. Unmatched junction bases numbered 6, after V lost 0 bases and J lost 8 bases. The germline V gene encodes CDR1 SQVTM and CDR2 ANQGSEA.

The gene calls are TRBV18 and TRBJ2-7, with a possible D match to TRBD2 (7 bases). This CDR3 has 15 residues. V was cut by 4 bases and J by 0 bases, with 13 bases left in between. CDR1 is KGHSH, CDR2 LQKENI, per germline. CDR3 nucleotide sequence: TGTGCCAGCTCACTTACGGGGGGCAGCTCCTACGAGCAGTACTTC. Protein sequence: CASSLTGGSSYEQYF.

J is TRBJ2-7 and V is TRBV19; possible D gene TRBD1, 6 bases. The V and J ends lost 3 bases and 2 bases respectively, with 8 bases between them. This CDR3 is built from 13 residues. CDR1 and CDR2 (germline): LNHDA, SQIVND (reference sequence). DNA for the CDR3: TGTGCCAGTAGTATCCCAGGGGCCTACGAGCAGTACTTC. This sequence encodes CASSIPGAYEQYF.

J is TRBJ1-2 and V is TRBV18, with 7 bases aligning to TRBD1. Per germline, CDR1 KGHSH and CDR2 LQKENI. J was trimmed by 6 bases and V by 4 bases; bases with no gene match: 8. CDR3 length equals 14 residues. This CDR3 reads CASSQTGVKDGYTF. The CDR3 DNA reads TGTGCCAGCTCACAAACAGGGGTTAAGGATGGCTACACCTTC.

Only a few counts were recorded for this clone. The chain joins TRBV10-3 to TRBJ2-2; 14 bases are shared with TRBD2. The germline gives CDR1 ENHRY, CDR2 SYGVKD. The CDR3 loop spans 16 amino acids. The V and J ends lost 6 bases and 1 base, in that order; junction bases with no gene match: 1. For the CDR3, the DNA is TGTGCCATCAGCGGGACTAGCGGGAGGAACACCGGGGAGCTGTTTTTT. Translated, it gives CAISGTSGRNTGELFF.

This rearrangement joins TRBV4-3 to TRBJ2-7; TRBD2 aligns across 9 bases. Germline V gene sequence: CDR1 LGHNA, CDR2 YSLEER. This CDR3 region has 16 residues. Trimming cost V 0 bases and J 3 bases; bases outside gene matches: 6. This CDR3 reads CASSQEWRGGSYEQYF. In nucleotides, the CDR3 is TGCGCCAGCAGCCAAGAGTGGCGGGGGGGCAGCTACGAGCAGTACTTC.

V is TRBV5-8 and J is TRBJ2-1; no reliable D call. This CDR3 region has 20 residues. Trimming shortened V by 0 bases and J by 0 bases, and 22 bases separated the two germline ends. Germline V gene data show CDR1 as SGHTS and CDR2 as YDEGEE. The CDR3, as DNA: TGTGCCAGCAGCTTGGCGGAGCTATCCACTTACTTCGGCTCCTACAATGAGCAGTTCTTC. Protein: CASSLAELSTYFGSYNEQFF. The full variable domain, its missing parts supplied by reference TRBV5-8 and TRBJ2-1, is EAGVTQSPTHLIKTRGQQATLRCSPISGHTSVYWYQQALGLGLQFLLWYDEGEERNRGNFPPRFSGRQFPNYSSELNVNALELEDSALYLCASSLAELSTYFGSYNEQFFGPGTRLTVL.

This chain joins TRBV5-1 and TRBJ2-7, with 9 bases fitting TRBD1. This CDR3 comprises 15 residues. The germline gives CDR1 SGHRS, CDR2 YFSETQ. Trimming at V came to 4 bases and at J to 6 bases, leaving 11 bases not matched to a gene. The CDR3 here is CASSPSPGTGFEQYF. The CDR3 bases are TGCGCCAGCAGCCCTAGTCCCGGGACAGGGTTCGAGCAGTACTTC. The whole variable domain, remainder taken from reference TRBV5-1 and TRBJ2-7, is KAGVTQTPRYLIKTRGQQVTLSCSPISGHRSVSWYQQTPGQGLQFLFEYFSETQRNKGNFPGRFSGRQFSNSRSEMNVSTLELGDSALYLCASSPSPGTGFEQYFGPGTRLTVT.